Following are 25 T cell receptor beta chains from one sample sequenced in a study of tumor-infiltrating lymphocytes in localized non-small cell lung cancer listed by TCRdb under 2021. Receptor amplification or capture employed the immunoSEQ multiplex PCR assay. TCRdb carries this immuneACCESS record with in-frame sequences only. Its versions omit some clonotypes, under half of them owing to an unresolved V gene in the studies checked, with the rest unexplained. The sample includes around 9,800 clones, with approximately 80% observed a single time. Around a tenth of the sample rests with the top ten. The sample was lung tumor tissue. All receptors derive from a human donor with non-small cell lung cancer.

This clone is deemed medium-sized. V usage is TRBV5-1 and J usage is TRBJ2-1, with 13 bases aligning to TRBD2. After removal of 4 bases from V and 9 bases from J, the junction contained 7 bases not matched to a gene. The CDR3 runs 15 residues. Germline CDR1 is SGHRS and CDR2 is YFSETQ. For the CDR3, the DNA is TGCGCCAGCAGCCCCACTAGCGGGGGGGCCAGTGAGCAGTTCTTC. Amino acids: CASSPTSGGASEQFF.

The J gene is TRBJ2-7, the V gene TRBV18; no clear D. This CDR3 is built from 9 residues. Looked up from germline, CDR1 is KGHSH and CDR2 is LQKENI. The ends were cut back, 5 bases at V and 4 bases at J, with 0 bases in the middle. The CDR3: CASSYEQYF. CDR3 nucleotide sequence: TGTGCCAGCTCATACGAGCAGTACTTC.

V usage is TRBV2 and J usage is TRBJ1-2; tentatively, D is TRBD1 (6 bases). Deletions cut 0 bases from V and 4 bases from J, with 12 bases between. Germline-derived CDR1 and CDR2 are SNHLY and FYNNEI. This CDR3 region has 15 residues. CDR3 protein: CASSEALVRGYGYTF. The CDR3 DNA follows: TGTGCCAGCAGTGAAGCGCTGGTCAGGGGCTATGGCTACACCTTC.

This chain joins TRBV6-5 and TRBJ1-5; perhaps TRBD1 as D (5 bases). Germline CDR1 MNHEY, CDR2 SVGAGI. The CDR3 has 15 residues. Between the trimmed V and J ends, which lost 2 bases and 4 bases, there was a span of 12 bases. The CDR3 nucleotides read TGTGCCAGCAGTTACAGGGCAGGGAGAAATCAGCCCCAGCATTTT. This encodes CASSYRAGRNQPQHF.

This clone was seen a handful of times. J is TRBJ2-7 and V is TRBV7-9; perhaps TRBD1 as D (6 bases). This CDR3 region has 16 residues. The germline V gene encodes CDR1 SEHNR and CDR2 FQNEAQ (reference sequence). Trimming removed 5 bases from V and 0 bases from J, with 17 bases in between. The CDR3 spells CASSVSGELPSYEQYF. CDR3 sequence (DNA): TGTGCCAGCAGCGTCTCAGGGGAGTTACCCTCCTACGAGCAGTACTTC.

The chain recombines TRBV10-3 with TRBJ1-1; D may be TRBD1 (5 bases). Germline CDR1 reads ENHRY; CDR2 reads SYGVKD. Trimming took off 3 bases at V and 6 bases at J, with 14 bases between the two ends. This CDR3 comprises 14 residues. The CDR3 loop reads CAISDTLGDAEAFF. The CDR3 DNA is TGTGCCATCAGTGATACACTAGGGGACGCTGAAGCTTTCTTT.

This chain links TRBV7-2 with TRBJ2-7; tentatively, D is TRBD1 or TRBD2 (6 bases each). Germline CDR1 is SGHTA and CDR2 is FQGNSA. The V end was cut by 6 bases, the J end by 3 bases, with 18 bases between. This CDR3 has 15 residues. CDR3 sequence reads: CASSPTGRSLYEQYF. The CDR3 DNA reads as TGTGCCAGCAGTCCAACAGGGAGGTCTCTCTACGAGCAGTACTTC. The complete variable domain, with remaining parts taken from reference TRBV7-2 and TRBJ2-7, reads GAGVSQSPSNKVTEKGKDVELRCDPISGHTALYWYRQSLGQGLEFLIYFQGNSAPDKSGLPSDRFSAERTGGSVSTLTIQRTQQEDSAVYLCASSPTGRSLYEQYFGPGTRLTVT.

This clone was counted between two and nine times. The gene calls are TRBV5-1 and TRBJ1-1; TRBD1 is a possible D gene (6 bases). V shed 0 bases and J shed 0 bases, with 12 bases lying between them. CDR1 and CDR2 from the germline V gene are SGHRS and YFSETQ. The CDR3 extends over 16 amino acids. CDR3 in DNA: TGCGCCAGCAGCTTGGGCCAGGGGCTCATGAACACTGAAGCTTTCTTT. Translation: CASSLGQGLMNTEAFF. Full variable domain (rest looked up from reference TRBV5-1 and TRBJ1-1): KAGVTQTPRYLIKTRGQQVTLSCSPISGHRSVSWYQQTPGQGLQFLFEYFSETQRNKGNFPGRFSGRQFSNSRSEMNVSTLELGDSALYLCASSLGQGLMNTEAFFGQGTRLTVV.

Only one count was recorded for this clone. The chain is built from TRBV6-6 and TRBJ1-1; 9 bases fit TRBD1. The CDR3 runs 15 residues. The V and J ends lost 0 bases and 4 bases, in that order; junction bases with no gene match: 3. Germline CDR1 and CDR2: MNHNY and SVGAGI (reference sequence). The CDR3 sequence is CASSYSGQGPTEAFF. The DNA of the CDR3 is TGTGCCAGCAGTTACTCCGGACAGGGGCCCACTGAAGCTTTCTTT.

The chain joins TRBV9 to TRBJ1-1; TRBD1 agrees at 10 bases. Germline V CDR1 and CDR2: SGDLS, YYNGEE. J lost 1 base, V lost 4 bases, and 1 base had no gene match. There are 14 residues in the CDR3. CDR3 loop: CASSRQGANTEAFF. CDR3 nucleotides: TGTGCCAGCAGCCGACAGGGGGCGAACACTGAAGCTTTCTTT.

The CDR3 loop reads CASSPSGGHNEQFF. The CDR3 nucleotides read TGTGCCAGCAGCCCTAGCGGGGGGCACAATGAGCAGTTCTTC. The chain is built from TRBV6-4 and TRBJ2-1; 11 bases are shared with TRBD2. Germline CDR1 and CDR2: MRHNA and SNTAGT. With V trimmed by 6 bases and J by 5 bases, 3 bases remained unmatched. The CDR3 runs to 14 residues.

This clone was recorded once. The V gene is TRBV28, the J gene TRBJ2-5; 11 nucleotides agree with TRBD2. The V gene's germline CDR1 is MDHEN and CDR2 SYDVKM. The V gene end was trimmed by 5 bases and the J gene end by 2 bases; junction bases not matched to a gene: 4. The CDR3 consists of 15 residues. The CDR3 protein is CASSSSGGGQETQYF. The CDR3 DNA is TGTGCCAGCAGTAGTAGCGGGGGGGGGCAAGAGACCCAGTACTTC.

CDR3 in DNA: TGTGCCAGCAGCGCCCTAATCGGGGGAGGCTCACCTAATGAAAAACTGTTTTTT. Protein: CASSALIGGGSPNEKLFF. J is TRBJ1-4 and V is TRBV5-6, with TRBD1 as a possible D gene (5 bases). Trimming shortened V by 4 bases and J by 3 bases, and 22 bases separated the two germline ends. The CDR3 has 18 residues. Germline V gene lookup returns CDR1 SGHDT and CDR2 YYEEEE.

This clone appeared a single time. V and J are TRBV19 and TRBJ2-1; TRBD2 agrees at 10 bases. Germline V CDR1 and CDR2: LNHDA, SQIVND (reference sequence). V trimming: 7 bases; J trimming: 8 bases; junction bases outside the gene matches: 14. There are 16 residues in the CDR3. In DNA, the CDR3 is TGTGCCAGTACCGGCCGGCAGCGGGAGGGCCGGGATGAGCAGTTCTTC. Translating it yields CASTGRQREGRDEQFF.

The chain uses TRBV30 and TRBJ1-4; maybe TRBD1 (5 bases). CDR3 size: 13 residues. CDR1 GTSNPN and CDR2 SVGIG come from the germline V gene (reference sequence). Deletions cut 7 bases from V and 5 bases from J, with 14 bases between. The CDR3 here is CALNPGYNEKLFF. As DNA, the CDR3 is TGTGCCTTAAACCCAGGGTACAATGAAAAACTGTTTTTT.

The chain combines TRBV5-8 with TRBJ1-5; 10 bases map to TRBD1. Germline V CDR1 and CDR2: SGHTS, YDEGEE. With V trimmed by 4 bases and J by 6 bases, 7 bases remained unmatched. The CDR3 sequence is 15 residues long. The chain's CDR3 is CASSPPGQGRQPQHF. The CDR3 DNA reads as TGTGCCAGCAGCCCCCCGGGACAGGGGCGTCAGCCCCAGCATTTT.

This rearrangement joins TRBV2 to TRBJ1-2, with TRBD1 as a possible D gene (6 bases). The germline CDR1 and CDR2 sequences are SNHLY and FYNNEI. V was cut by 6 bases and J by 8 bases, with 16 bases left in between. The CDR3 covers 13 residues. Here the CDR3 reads CASSQQGQGGYTF. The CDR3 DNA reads TGTGCCAGCAGCCAACAGGGCCAGGGGGGCTACACCTTC.

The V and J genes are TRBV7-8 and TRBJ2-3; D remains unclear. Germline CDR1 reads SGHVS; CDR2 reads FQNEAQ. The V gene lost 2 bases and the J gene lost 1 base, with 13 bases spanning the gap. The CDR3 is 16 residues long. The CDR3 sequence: CASSLSVKSGTDTQYF. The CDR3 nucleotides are TGTGCCAGCAGCTTAAGTGTGAAGTCCGGCACAGATACGCAGTATTTT.

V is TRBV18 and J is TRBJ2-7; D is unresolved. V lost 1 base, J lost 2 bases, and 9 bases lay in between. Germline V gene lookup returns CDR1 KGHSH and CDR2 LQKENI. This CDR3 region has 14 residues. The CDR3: CASSPQVETYEQYF. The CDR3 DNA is TGTGCCAGCTCACCACAAGTGGAGACCTACGAGCAGTACTTC.

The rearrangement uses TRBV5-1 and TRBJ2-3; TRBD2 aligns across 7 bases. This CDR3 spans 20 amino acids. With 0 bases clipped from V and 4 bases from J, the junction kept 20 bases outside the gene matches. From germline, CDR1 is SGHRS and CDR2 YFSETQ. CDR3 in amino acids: CASSLELGGAAIGRADTQYF. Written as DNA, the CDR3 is TGCGCCAGCAGCTTGGAGCTCGGGGGAGCCGCAATTGGGAGGGCAGATACGCAGTATTTT.

CDR3 loop: CASSPPKGTGSYEQYF. The CDR3 nucleotides are TGTGCCAGCTCACCACCGAAAGGGACAGGGTCCTACGAGCAGTACTTC. The chain carries TRBV18 and TRBJ2-7, with 9 bases identical to TRBD1. V shed 0 bases and J 1 base; nucleotides not matched to a gene: 4. The CDR3 consists of 16 residues. Germline V gene lookup returns CDR1 KGHSH and CDR2 LQKENI. The full variable domain, in which reference TRBV18 and TRBJ2-7 provide the parts outside the CDR3, is NAGVMQNPRHLVRRRGQEARLRCSPMKGHSHVYWYRQLPEEGLKFMVYLQKENIIDESGMPKERFSAEFPKEGPSILRIQQVVRGDSAAYFCASSPPKGTGSYEQYFGPGTRLTVT.

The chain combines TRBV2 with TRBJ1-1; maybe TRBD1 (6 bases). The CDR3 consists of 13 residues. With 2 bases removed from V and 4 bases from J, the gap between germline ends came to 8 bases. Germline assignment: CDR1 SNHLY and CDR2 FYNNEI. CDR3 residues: CASSERRGTEAFF. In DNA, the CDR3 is TGTGCCAGCAGTGAACGCAGGGGCACTGAAGCTTTCTTT. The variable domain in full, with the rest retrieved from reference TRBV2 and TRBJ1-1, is EPEVTQTPSHQVTQMGQEVILRCVPISNHLYFYWYRQILGQKVEFLVSFYNNEISEKSEIFDDQFSVERPDGSNFTLKIRSTKLEDSAMYFCASSERRGTEAFFGQGTRLTVV.

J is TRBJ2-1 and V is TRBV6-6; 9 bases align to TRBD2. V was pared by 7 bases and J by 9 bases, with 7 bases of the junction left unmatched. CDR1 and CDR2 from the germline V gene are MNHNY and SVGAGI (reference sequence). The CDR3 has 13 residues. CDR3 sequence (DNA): TGTGCCAGCATTCCTAGCGGGATAGGTGAGCAGTTCTTC. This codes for CASIPSGIGEQFF.

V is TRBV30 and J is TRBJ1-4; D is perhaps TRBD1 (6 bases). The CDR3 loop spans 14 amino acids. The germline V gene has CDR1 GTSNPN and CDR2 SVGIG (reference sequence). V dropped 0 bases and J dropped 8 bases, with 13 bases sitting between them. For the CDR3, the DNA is TGTGCCTGGAGTGTAAGGGGGGGTGACGAAAAACTGTTTTTT. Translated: CAWSVRGGDEKLFF.

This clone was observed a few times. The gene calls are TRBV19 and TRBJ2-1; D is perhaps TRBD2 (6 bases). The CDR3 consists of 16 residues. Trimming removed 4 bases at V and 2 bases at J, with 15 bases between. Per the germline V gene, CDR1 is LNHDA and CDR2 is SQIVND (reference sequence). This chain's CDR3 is CASSTAGRRAYNEQFF. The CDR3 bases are TGTGCCAGTAGTACAGCAGGGCGGAGGGCCTACAATGAGCAGTTCTTC.